This TCR beta chain is from a study of blood T cells in healthy people across ages. Study-wide results and caveats: Because sorting was not performed, PBMCs prevented conclusive naive versus antigen-experienced comparison.

Using a J-beta primer mix together with a sample-barcoded 5' primer, a second PCR was run for about 7 to 12 cycles. TCRdb reprocessed the 5' RACE reads via MiXCR and lists one record per CDR3 protein. In the table there are about 730,000 distinct CDR3 sequences, roughly 43% of which are singletons. The V end lost 0 bases, the J end lost 4 bases, and 10 bases lay between the germline ends. CDR1 and CDR2 (germline): LNHNV, YYDKDF (reference sequence). This CDR3 has 15 amino acids. This clonotype was detected a few times. Its antigen is not known. What was sequenced was blood. This TCR was sampled from a woman in her fifties or sixties in good health. The V call is TRBV15, the J call TRBJ1-5, with a possible D match to TRBD1 (5 bases). In DNA form, the CDR3 reads TGTGCCACCAGCAGAGACCGGGGCCAAAATCAGCCCCAGCATTTT. Amino acid sequence: CATSRDRGQNQPQHF. The entire variable domain, with the rest obtained from reference TRBV15 and TRBJ1-5, is as follows: DAMVIQNPRYQVTQFGKPVTLSCSQTLNHNVMYWYQQKSSQAPKLLFHYYDKDFNNEADTPDNFQSRRPNTSFCFLDIRSPGLGDTAMYLCATSRDRGQNQPQHFGDGTRLSIL.